This T cell receptor beta chain was observed in a study of CD4 T cells in relation to SARS-CoV-2 and coronaviruses. Study-wide background: Convalescent patients had median age roughly 38 years, range about 21 to 80.

CEF-cultured naive and memory CD4+ T cell DNA got survey-level sequencing. Only in-frame clones appear in the TCRdb table, and some are missing; sequencing was by immunoSEQ multiplex PCR. The sample carries 40,000 to 50,000 clones, 75% to 90% recorded once. As concerns this clone: Its antigen remains unidentified. An end of the junction differs from the germline gene, which may be a read error.

Study observations and caveats: Approximately 65% of donors had memory CD4+ clonotypes crossrecognizing SARS-CoV-2 and common cold coronavirus spike.

The CDR3 totals 13 residues. Germline CDR1 SSHAT, CDR2 FNYEAQ (reference sequence). Sequenced input: naive CD4+ T cells from PBMCs, cultured in vitro. Subset in this sample: naive CD4+ T cells isolated by negative enrichment. This receptor was obtained from an adult with COVID-19. This chain joins TRBV7-7 and TRBJ2-3, with no clear D. The CDR3 nucleotides read TGTGCTAGCAGCTTAGATTATACAGATACGCAGTATTTT. It translates to CASSLDYTDTQYF.